This T cell receptor beta chain appears in the sequencing data of a study of blood T cell repertoires in COVID-19. Study details: Sites across the United States, Italy and Spain contributed samples from acute and convalescent COVID-19. PBMCs, B-cell-depleted T cells, or T cells were the source of the cDNA or gDNA that made up the material.

This CDR3 comprises 15 residues. Losses at the gene ends were 6 bases for V and 0 bases for J; bases not matched to a gene: 4. From germline, CDR1 is SNHLY and CDR2 FYNNEI. Original analysis: Nucleated cell number was recorded as an estimate derived from reference gene primer amplification. Assay used: immunoSEQ multiplex PCR; TCRdb lists only in-frame clones, some missing. V, J and clone size were drawn from that table, and D and trimming were deduced from the DNA. The sample includes under 300,000 clones, approximately 91% of them seen just once. Adults between about 18 and 89 years of age took part from some 25 US areas.

This clonotype was sampled from a woman aged 40 to 50 with acute COVID-19. Sequencing was carried out using PBMCs or T cells enriched from blood (not recorded which). The J gene is TRBJ2-2, the V gene TRBV2; 7 nucleotides line up with TRBD2. In nucleotides, the CDR3 is TGTGCCAGCAGGGGAGGGGAGTCGAACACCGGGGAGCTGTTTTTT. Residues: CASRGGESNTGELFF.